This TCR beta chain was sequenced in a study of blood T cell repertoires in COVID-19. Study overall: In each case, the material was cDNA or gDNA derived from T cells, B-cell-depleted T cells, or PBMCs.

The germline V gene has CDR1 MNHEY and CDR2 SVGAGI. The CDR3 extends over 14 amino acids. Trimming took 8 bases from V and 4 from J, leaving 12 bases between them. Source study methods: How many nucleated cells were present was estimated from reference gene primer amplification. The protocol was immunoSEQ multiplex PCR, while the TCRdb copy is restricted to in-frame clones and leaves out a portion. V, J and clone size derive from that table, while D and trimming were established from the DNA sequence. The table shows a few hundred thousand clones, with about 89% occurring only once. This clone was detected a few times.

This clonotype was obtained from a woman in her twenties or thirties with COVID-19, enrolled during active disease. The sample comprised peripheral blood. The rearrangement links TRBV6-5 to TRBJ1-6; D may be TRBD1 (5 bases). CDR3 bases: TGTGCCAGCTACCCGGAGGGGTATAATTCACCCCTCCACTTT. It specifies CASYPEGYNSPLHF.